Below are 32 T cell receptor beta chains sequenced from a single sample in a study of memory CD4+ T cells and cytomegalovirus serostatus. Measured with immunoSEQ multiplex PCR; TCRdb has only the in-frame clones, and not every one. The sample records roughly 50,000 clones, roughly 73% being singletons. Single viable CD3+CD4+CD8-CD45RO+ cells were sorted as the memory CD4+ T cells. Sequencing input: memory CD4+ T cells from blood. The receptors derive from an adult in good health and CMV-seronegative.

Here the CDR3 DNA reads TGTGCCAGCAGTGAACGGGGGTGGGGCAATCAGCCCCAGCATTTT. It translates to CASSERGWGNQPQHF. The rearrangement uses TRBV6-1 and TRBJ1-5; D is perhaps TRBD1 (5 bases). The CDR3 totals 15 residues. V lost 2 bases, J lost 2 bases, and 10 bases lay in between. The V gene's germline CDR1 is MNHNS and CDR2 SASEGT.

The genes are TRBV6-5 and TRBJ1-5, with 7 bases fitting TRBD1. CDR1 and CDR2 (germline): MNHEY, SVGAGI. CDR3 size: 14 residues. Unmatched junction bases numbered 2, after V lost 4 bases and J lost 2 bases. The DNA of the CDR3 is TGTGCCAGCAGTTTCGACAGGGGCAATCAGCCCCAGCATTTT. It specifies CASSFDRGNQPQHF.

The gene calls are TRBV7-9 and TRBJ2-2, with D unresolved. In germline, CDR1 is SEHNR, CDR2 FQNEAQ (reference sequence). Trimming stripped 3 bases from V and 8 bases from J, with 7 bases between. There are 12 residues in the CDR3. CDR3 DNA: TGTGCCAGCAGCTTCGAGGTTGGGGAGCTGTTTTTT. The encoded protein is CASSFEVGELFF.

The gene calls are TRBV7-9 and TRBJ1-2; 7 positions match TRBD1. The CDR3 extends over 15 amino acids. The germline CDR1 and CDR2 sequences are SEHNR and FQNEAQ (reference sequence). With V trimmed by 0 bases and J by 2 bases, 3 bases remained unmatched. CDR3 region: CASSLAKTGNYGYTF. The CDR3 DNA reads TGTGCCAGCAGCTTAGCGAAGACAGGGAACTATGGCTACACCTTC. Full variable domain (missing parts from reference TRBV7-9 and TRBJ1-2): DTGVSQNPRHKITKRGQNVTFRCDPISEHNRLYWYRQTLGQGPEFLTYFQNEAQLEKSRLLSDRFSAERPKGSFSTLEIQRTEQGDSAMYLCASSLAKTGNYGYTFGSGTRLTVV.

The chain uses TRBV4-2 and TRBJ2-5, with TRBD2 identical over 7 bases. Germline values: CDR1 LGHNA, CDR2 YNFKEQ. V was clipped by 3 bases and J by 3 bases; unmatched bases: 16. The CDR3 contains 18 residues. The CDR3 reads CASSHLPGTGGRKETQYF. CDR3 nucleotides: TGTGCCAGCAGCCATCTACCGGGGACTGGCGGGAGAAAAGAGACCCAGTACTTC.

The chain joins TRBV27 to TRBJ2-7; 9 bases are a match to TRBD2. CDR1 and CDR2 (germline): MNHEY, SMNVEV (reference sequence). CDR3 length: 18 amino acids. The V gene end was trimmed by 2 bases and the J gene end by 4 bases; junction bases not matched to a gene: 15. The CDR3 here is CASSLEFMKGLAPYEQYF. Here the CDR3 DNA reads TGTGCCAGCAGTTTAGAATTCATGAAAGGACTAGCGCCTTACGAGCAGTACTTC.

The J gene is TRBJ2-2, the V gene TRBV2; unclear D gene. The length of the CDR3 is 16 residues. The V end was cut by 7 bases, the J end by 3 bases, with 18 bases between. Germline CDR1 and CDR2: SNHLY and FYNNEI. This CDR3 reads CASNPSAQRDTGELFF. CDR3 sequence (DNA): TGTGCCAGCAACCCGAGCGCCCAACGGGACACCGGGGAGCTGTTTTTT.

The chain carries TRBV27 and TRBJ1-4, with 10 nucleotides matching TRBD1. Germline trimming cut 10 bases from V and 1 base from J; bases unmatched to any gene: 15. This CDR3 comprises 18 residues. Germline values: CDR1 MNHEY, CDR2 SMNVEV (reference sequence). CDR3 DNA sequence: TGTGCCAACTGTTATCCCCGGGACAGGGGAAGAACTAATGAAAAACTGTTTTTT. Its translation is CANCYPRDRGRTNEKLFF.

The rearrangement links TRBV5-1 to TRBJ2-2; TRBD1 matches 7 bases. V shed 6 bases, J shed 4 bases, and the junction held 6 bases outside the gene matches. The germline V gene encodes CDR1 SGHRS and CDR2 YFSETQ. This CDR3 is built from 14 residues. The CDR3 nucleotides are TGCGCCAGCATGTACAGGGGAAGCACCGGGGAGCTGTTTTTT. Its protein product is CASMYRGSTGELFF. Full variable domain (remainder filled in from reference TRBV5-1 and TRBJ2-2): KAGVTQTPRYLIKTRGQQVTLSCSPISGHRSVSWYQQTPGQGLQFLFEYFSETQRNKGNFPGRFSGRQFSNSRSEMNVSTLELGDSALYLCASMYRGSTGELFFGEGSRLTVL.

The CDR3 DNA reads TGTGCCAGCAGACGGATTGCCTCCTACGAGCAGTACTTC. This translates into CASRRIASYEQYF. V gene TRBV6-5 combines with J gene TRBJ2-7; D gene unclear. V lost 6 bases and J lost 0, with 9 bases in between. Germline-derived CDR1 and CDR2 are MNHEY and SVGAGI. The CDR3 contains 13 residues.

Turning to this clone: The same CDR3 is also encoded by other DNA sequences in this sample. The CDR3 is CASSSRVGQETQYF. The CDR3 DNA sequence: TGTGCCAGCAGTTCCCGGGTAGGCCAAGAGACCCAGTACTTC. This chain joins TRBV2 and TRBJ2-5; D remains unclear. Germline V CDR1 and CDR2: SNHLY, FYNNEI. CDR3 length: 14 residues. With 5 bases removed from V and 1 base from J, the gap between germline ends came to 11 bases. The whole variable domain, filled in from reference TRBV2 and TRBJ2-5, reads EPEVTQTPSHQVTQMGQEVILRCVPISNHLYFYWYRQILGQKVEFLVSFYNNEISEKSEIFDDQFSVERPDGSNFTLKIRSTKLEDSAMYFCASSSRVGQETQYFGPGTRLLVL.

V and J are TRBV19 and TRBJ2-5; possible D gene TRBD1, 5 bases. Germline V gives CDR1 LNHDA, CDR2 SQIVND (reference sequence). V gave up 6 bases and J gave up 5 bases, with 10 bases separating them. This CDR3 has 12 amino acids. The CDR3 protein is CASRQVGETQYF. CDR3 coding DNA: TGTGCCAGTAGACAGGTCGGGGAGACCCAGTACTTC.

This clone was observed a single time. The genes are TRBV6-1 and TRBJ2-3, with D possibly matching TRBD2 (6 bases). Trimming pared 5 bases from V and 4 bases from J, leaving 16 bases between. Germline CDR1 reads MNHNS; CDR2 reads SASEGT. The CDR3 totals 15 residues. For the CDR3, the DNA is TGTGCCAGCAGTACCCGACGTGGGGGGTCAGATACGCAGTATTTT. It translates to CASSTRRGGSDTQYF.

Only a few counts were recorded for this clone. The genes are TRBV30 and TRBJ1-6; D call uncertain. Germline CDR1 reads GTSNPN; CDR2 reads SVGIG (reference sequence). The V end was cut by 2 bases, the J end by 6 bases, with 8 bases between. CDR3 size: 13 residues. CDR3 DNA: TGTGCCTGGAGTACGACGGGTAATTCACCCCTCCACTTT. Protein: CAWSTTGNSPLHF.

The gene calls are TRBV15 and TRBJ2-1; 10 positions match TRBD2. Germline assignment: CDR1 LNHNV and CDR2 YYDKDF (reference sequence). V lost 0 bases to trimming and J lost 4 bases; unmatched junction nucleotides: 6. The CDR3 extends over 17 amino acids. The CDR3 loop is CATSRDLWTSGYNEQFF. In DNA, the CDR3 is TGTGCCACCAGCAGAGATCTTTGGACTAGCGGTTACAATGAGCAGTTCTTC.

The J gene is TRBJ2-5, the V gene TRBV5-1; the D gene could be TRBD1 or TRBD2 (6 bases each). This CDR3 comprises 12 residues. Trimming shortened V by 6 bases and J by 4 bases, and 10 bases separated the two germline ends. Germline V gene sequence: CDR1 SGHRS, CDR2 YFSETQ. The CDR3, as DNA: TGCGCCAGCACAGGAGGGGGAGAGACCCAGTACTTC. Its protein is CASTGGGETQYF.

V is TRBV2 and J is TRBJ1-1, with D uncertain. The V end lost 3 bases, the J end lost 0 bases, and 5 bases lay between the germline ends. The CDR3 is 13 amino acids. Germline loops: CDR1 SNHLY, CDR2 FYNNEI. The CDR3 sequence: CASSDDMNTEAFF. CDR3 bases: TGTGCCAGCAGTGACGACATGAACACTGAAGCTTTCTTT.

The CDR3 is CASSVQGRDYGYTF. CDR3 bases: TGTGCCAGCAGTGTACAGGGAAGGGACTATGGCTACACCTTC. The genes are TRBV6-1 and TRBJ1-2; TRBD1 is a possible D gene (6 bases). CDR3 length: 14 amino acids. V gave up 4 bases and J gave up 3 bases, with 12 bases separating them. The germline V gene encodes CDR1 MNHNS and CDR2 SASEGT.

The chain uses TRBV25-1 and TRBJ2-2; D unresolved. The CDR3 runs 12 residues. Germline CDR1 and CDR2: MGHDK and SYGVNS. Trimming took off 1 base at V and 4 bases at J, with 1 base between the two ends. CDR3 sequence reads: CASSEFTGELFF. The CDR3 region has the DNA TGTGCCAGCAGTGAATTCACCGGGGAGCTGTTTTTT.

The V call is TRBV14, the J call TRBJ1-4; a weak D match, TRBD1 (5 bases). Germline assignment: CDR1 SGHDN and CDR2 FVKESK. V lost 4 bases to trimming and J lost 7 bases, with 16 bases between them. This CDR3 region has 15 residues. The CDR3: CASSLSGLVSEKLFF. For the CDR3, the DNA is TGTGCCAGCAGCCTGTCGGGACTGGTTAGTGAAAAACTGTTTTTT.

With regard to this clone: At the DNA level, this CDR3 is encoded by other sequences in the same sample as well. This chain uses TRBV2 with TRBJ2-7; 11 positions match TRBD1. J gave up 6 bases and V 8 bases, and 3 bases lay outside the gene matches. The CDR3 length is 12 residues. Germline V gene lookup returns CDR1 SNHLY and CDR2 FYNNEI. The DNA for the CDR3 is TGTGCCAGCTCCGGGACAGGGGGCGAGCAGTACTTC. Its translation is CASSGTGGEQYF.

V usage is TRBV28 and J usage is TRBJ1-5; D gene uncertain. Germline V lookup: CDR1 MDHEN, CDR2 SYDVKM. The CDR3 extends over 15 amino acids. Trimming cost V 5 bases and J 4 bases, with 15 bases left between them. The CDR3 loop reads CASSAPDGRNQPQHF. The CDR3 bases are TGTGCCAGCAGTGCGCCGGACGGGAGAAATCAGCCCCAGCATTTT.

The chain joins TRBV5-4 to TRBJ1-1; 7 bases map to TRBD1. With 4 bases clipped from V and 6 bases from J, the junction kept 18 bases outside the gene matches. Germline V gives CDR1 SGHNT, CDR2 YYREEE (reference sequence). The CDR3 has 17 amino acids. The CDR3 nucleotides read TGTGCCAGCAGCCCAACCGGGGACAGAGGGGGGCTACCTGAAGCTTTCTTT. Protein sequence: CASSPTGDRGGLPEAFF. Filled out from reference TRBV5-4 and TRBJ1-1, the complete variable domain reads ETGVTQSPTHLIKTRGQQVTLRCSSQSGHNTVSWYQQALGQGPQFIFQYYREEENGRGNFPPRFSGLQFPNYSSELNVNALELDDSALYLCASSPTGDRGGLPEAFFGQGTRLTVV.

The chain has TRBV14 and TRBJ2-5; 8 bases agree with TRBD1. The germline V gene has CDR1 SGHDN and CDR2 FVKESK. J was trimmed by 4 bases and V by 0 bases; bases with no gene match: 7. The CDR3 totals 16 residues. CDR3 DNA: TGTGCCAGCAGCCAAGATCTGGGCAGGGGGCCAGAGACCCAGTACTTC. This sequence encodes CASSQDLGRGPETQYF. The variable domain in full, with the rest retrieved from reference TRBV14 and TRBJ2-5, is EAGVTQFPSHSVIEKGQTVTLRCDPISGHDNLYWYRRVMGKEIKFLLHFVKESKQDESGMPNNRFLAERTGGTYSTLKVQPAELEDSGVYFCASSQDLGRGPETQYFGPGTRLLVL.

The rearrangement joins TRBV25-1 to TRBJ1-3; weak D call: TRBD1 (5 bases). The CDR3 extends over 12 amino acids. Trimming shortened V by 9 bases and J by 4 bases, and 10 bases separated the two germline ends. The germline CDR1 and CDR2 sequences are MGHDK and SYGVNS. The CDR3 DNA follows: TGTGCCAGTGATGACAGCGGAAACACCATATATTTT. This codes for CASDDSGNTIYF.

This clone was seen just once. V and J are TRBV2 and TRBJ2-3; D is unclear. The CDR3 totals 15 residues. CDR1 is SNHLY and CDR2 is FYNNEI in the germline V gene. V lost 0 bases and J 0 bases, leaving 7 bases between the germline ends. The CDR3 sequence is CASSEAEASTDTQYF. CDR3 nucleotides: TGTGCCAGCAGTGAAGCCGAAGCTAGCACAGATACGCAGTATTTT.

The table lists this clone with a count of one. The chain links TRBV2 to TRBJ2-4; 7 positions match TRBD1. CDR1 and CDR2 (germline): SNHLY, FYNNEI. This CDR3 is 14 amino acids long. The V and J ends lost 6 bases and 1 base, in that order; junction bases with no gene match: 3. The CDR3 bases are TGTGCCAGCAGGGACAGGAGGGCCAAAAACATTCAGTACTTC. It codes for CASRDRRAKNIQYF.

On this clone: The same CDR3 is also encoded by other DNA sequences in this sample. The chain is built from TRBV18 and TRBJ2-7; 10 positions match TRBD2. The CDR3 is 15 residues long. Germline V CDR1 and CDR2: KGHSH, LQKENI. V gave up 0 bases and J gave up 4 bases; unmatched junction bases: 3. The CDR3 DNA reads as TGTGCCAGCTCACCACCGCTAGCGGGGGCTTACGAGCAGTACTTC. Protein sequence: CASSPPLAGAYEQYF.

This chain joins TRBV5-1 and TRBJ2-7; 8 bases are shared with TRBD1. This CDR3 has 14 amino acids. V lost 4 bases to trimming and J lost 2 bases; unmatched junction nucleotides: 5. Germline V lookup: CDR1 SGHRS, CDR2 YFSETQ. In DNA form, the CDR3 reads TGCGCCAGCAGCCCCCCGGGACAGGCCTACGAGCAGTACTTC. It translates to CASSPPGQAYEQYF.

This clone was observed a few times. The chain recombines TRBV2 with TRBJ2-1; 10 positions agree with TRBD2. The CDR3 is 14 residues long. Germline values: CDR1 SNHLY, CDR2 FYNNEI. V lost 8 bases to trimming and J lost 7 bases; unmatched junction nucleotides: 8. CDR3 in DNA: TGTGCCAGCCTAGCGGGAGCGGAGGGTAATGAGCAGTTCTTC. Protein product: CASLAGAEGNEQFF.

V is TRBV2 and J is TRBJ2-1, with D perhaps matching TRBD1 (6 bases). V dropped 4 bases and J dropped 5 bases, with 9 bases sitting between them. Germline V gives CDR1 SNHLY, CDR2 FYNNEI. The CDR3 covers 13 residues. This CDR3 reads CASSVWTDNEQFF. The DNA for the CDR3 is TGTGCCAGCAGTGTTTGGACAGACAATGAGCAGTTCTTC.

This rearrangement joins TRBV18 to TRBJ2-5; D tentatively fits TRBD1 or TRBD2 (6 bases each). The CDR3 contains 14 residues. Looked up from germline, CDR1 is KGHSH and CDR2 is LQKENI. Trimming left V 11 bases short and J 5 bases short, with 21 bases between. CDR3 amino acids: CASGAGSPRETQYF. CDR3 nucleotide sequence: TGTGCCTCGGGGGCGGGGAGCCCTAGGGAGACCCAGTACTTC.